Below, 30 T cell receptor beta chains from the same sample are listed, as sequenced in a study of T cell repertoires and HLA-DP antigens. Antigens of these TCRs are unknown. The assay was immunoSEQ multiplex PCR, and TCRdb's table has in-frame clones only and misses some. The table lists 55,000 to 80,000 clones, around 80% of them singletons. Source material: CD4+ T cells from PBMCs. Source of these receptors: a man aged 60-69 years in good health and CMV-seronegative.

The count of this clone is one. In nucleotides, the CDR3 is TGCAGCGTTGGTTACAGTCTGTCCTACAATGAGCAGTTCTTC. It codes for CSVGYSLSYNEQFF. V usage is TRBV29-1 and J usage is TRBJ2-1; no clear D gene. The length of the CDR3 is 14 residues. V gave up 4 bases and J gave up 1 base, with 11 bases separating them. Germline lookup yields CDR1 SQVTM and CDR2 ANQGSEA.

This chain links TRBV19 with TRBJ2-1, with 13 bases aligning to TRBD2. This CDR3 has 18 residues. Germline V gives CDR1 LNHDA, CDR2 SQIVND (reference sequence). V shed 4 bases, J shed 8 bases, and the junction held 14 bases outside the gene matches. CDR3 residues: CASSTGLAGALRGDEQFF. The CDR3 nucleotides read TGTGCCAGTAGTACCGGACTAGCGGGAGCACTCCGCGGGGATGAGCAGTTCTTC.

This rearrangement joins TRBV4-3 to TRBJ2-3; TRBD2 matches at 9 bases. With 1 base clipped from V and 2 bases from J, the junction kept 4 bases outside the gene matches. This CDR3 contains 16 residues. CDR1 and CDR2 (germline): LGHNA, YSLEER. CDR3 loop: CASSQGWTSVTDTQYF. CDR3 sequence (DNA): TGCGCCAGCAGCCAAGGGTGGACTAGCGTCACAGATACGCAGTATTTT.

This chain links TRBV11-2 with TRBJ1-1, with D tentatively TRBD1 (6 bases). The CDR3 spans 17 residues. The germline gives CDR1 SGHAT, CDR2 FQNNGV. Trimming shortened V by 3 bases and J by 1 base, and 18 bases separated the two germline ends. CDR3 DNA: TGTGCCAGCAGCTTGACTGTTCCCGGGACACAGAACACTGAAGCTTTCTTT. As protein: CASSLTVPGTQNTEAFF.

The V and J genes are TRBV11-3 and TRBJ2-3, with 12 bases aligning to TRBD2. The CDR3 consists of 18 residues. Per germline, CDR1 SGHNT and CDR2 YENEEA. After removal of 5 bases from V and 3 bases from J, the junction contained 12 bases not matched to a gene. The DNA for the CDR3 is TGTGCCAGCAGCCAACAGACTGTTACTAGCGGGGGGACAGATACGCAGTATTTT. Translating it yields CASSQQTVTSGGTDTQYF.

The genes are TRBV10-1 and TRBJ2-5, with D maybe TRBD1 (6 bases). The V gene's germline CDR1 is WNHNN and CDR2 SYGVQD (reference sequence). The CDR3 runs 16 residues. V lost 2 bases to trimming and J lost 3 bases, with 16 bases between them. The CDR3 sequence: CASSEAPAGAEETQYF. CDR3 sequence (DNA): TGCGCCAGCAGTGAGGCCCCGGCAGGGGCCGAAGAGACCCAGTACTTC.

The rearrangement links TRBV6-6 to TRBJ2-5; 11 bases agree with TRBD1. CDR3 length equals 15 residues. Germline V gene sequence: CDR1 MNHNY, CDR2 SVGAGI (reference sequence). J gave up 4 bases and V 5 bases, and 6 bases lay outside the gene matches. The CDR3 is CASSARTGGAETQYF. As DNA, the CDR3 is TGTGCCAGCAGTGCTAGGACAGGGGGCGCAGAGACCCAGTACTTC.

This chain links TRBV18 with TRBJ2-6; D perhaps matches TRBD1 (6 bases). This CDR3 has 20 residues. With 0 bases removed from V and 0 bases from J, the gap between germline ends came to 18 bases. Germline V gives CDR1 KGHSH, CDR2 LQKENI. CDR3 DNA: TGTGCCAGCTCACCACCTTTTTCGACAGGACCGATCTCTGGGGCCAACGTCCTGACTTTC. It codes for CASSPPFSTGPISGANVLTF. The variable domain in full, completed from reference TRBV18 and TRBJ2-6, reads NAGVMQNPRHLVRRRGQEARLRCSPMKGHSHVYWYRQLPEEGLKFMVYLQKENIIDESGMPKERFSAEFPKEGPSILRIQQVVRGDSAAYFCASSPPFSTGPISGANVLTFGAGSRLTVL.

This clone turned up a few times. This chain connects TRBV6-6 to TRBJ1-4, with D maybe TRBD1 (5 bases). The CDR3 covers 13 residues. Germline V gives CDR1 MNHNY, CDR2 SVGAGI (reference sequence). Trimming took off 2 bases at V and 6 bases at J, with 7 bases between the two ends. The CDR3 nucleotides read TGTGCCAGCAGTTACCGGGGGGATGAAAAACTGTTTTTT. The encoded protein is CASSYRGDEKLFF.

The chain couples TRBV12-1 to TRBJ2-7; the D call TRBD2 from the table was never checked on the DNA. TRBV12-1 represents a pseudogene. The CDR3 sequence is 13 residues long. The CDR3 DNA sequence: TGTGCCAGCAGCCCCGGGACGGGGGGCGAGCAGTACGTC. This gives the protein CASSPGTGGEQYV.

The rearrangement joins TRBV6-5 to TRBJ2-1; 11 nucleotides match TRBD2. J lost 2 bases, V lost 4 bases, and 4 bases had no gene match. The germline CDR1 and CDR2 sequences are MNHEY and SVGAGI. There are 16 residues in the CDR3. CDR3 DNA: TGTGCCAGCAGTTTAGCGGGAGGGAGGGCCTACAATGAGCAGTTCTTC. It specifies CASSLAGGRAYNEQFF.

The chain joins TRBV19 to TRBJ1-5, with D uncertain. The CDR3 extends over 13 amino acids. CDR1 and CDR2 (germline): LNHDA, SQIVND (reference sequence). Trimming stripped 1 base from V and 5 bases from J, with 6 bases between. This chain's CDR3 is CASSIGTYQPQHF. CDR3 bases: TGTGCCAGTAGTATAGGGACTTATCAGCCCCAGCATTTT.

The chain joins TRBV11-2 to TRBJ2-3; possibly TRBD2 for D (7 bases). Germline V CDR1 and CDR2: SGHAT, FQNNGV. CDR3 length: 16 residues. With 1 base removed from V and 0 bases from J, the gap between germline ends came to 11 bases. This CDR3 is CASSLGRGGSTDTQYF. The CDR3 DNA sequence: TGTGCCAGCAGCTTAGGCAGGGGAGGGAGCACAGATACGCAGTATTTT.

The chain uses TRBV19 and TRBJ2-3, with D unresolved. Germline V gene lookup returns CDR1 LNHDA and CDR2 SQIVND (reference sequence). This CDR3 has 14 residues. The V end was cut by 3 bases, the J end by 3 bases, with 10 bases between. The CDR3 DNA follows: TGTGCCAGTAGTATGCGGCAGGCGACAGATACGCAGTATTTT. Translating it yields CASSMRQATDTQYF.

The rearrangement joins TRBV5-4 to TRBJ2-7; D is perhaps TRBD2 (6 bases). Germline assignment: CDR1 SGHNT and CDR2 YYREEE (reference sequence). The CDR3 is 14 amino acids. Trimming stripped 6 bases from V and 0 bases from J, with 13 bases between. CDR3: CASTLYGGSYEQYF. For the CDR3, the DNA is TGTGCCAGCACCCTATACGGGGGCTCCTACGAGCAGTACTTC.

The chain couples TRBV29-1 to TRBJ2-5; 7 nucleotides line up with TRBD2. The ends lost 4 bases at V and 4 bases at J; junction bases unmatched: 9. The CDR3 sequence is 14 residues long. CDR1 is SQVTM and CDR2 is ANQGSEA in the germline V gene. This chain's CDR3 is CSVGRSGGAETQYF. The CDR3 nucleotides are TGCAGCGTTGGACGGTCGGGAGGCGCAGAGACCCAGTACTTC.

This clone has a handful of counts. The CDR3 DNA reads TGTGCCAGCAGTGAAGTCTCAACAGGACGGAATGGCTACACCTTC. Translated: CASSEVSTGRNGYTF. The chain joins TRBV2 to TRBJ1-2, with TRBD1 as a possible D gene (5 bases). CDR1 SNHLY and CDR2 FYNNEI come from the germline V gene. V was shortened by 1 base and J by 6 bases, with 15 bases between the two germline ends. The CDR3 is 15 amino acids.

The CDR3 loop reads CASSQSHPGGDTQYF. The CDR3 DNA is TGCGCCAGCAGCCAATCCCATCCCGGCGGAGATACGCAGTATTTT. V and J are TRBV4-1 and TRBJ2-3; D gene unclear. V was shortened by 2 bases and J by 5 bases, with 14 bases between the two germline ends. Germline V gene lookup returns CDR1 MGHRA and CDR2 YSYEKL. CDR3 length: 15 residues.

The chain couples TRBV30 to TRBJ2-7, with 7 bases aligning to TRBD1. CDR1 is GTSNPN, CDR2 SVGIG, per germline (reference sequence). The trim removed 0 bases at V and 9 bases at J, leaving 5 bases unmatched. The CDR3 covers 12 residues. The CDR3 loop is CAWSVDSGGQYV. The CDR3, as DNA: TGTGCCTGGAGTGTGGACTCAGGGGGGCAGTACGTC.

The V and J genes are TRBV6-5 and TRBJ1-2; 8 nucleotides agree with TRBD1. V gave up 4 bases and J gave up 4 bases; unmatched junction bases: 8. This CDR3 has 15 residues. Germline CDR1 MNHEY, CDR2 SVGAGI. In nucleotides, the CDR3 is TGTGCCAGCAGTTCCAGACAGGGGCCCTTCTATGGCTACACCTTC. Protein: CASSSRQGPFYGYTF.

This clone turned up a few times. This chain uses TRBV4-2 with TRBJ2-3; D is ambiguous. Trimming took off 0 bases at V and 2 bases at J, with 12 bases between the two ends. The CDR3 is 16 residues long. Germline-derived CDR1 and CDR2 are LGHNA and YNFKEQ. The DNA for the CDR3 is TGTGCCAGCAGCCAAGACAGCGCAGGCCCCACAGATACGCAGTATTTT. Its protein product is CASSQDSAGPTDTQYF.

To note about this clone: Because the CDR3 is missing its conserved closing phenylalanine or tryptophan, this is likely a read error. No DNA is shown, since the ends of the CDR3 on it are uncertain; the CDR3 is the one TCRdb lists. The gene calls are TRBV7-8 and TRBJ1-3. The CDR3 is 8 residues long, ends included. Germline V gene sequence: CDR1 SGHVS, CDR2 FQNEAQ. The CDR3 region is CASSPLPA.

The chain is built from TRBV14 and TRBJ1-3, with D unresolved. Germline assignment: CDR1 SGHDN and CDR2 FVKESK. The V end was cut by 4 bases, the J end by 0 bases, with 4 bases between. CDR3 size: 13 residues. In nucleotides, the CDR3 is TGTGCCAGCAGCCTCATCTCTGGAAACACCATATATTTT. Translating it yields CASSLISGNTIYF.

The CDR3 here is CASSSDSYGYTF. In DNA, the CDR3 is TGTGCCAGCAGCTCCGACTCCTATGGCTACACCTTC. The chain uses TRBV13 and TRBJ1-2; D call uncertain. The V gene's germline CDR1 is PRHDT and CDR2 FYEKMQ (reference sequence). This CDR3 has 12 residues. Trimming removed 4 bases at V and 4 bases at J, with 7 bases between. Variable domain in full (rest from reference TRBV13 and TRBJ1-2): AAGVIQSPRHLIKEKRETATLKCYPIPRHDTVYWYQQGPGQDPQFLISFYEKMQSDKGSIPDRFSAQQFSDYHSELNMSSLELGDSALYFCASSSDSYGYTFGSGTRLTVV.

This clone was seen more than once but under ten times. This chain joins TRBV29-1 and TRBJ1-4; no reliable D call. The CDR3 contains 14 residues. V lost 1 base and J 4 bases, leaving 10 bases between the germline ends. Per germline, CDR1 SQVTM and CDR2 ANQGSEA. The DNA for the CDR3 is TGCAGCGTTGAAGGTTCCGGGAGTAATGAAAAACTGTTTTTT. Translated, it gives CSVEGSGSNEKLFF. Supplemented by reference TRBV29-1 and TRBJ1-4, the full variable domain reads SAVISQKPSRDICQRGTSLTIQCQVDSQVTMMFWYRQQPGQSLTLIATANQGSEATYESGFVIDKFPISRPNLTFSTLTVSNMSPEDSSIYLCSVEGSGSNEKLFFGSGTQLSVL.

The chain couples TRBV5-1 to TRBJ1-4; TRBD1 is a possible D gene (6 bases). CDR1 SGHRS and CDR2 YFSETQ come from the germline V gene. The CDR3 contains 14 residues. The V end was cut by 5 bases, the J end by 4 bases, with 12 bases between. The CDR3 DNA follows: TGCGCCAGCAGATCCGGGACAAATAATGAAAAACTGTTTTTT. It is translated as CASRSGTNNEKLFF.

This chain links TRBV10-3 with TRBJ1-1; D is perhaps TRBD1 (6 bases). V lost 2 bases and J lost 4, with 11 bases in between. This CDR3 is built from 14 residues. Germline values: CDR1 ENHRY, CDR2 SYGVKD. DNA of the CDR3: TGTGCCATCAGTGAGGTTCAGGGGAGCACTGAAGCTTTCTTT. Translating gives CAISEVQGSTEAFF.

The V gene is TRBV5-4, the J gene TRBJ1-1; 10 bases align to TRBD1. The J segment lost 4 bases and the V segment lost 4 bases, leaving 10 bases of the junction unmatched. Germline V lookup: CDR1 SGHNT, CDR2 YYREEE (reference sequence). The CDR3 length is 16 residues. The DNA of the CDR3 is TGTGCCAGCAGCCCTTCCGGGACAGGGGTCGTCACTGAAGCTTTCTTT. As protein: CASSPSGTGVVTEAFF.

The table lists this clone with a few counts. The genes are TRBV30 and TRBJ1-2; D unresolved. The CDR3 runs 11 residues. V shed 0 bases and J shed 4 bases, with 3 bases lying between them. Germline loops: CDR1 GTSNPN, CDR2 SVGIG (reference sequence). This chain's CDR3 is CAWSVAYGYTF. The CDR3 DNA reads TGTGCCTGGAGTGTTGCCTATGGCTACACCTTC.

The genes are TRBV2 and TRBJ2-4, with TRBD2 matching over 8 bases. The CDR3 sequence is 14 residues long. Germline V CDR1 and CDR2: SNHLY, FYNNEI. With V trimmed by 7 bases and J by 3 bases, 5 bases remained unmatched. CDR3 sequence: CASIRREGKNIQYF. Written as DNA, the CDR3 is TGTGCCAGCATACGTCGGGAGGGCAAAAACATTCAGTACTTC.